Listed here is a single T cell receptor (beta chain). The source of the sample is a study of cytomegalovirus exposure and HLA in healthy donors. The CDR3 length is 14 residues. With 5 bases removed from V and 2 bases from J, the gap between germline ends came to 9 bases. Germline loops: CDR1 KGHSH, CDR2 LQKENI. The PCR made use of 60 Vbeta and 13 Jbeta primers. Using immunoSEQ multiplex PCR, the repertoire was profiled, and TCRdb retains in-frame clones only, with some absent. The data hold 200,000 to 250,000 clones, with 70% to 85% observed a single time. The rearrangement uses TRBV18 and TRBJ1-4; D is uncertain. Sequenced sample: PBMCs. The clonotype was recovered from a girl aged 2 to 9 in good health and CMV-seronegative. Here the CDR3 reads CASSSGATNEKLFF. Here the CDR3 DNA reads TGTGCCAGCTCATCCGGAGCGACTAATGAAAAACTGTTTTTT.